These 5 T cell receptor beta chains were sequenced from one sample in a study of cytomegalovirus exposure and HLA in healthy donors (TCRdb year 2017). Library generation was performed with the immunoSEQ multiplex PCR assay. The clones in this table, taken by TCRdb from immuneACCESS, are in-frame only. Not every clone is retained; where verified, under half of the shortfall comes from an unresolved V gene, and the cause of the rest is unknown. The sample contains under 200,000 clones, 91% of them found a single time. Clones ranked in the top ten supply 3% to 3.5% of the sample. Input material: PBMCs. The receptors stem from a woman younger than 30 in good health and CMV-seropositive.

The chain links TRBV19 to TRBJ2-7, with 8 nucleotides matching TRBD1. Trimming took 5 bases from V and 6 from J; bases not matched to a gene: 12. The CDR3 consists of 15 residues. Germline V CDR1 and CDR2: LNHDA, SQIVND (reference sequence). The CDR3 DNA is TGTGCCAGTAGTCTTCTACAGGGGGACGTTGGCGAGCAGTACTTC. Translation: CASSLLQGDVGEQYF.

V gene TRBV19 combines with J gene TRBJ1-1, with a possible D match to TRBD1 (5 bases). This CDR3 has 14 amino acids. The V end lost 5 bases, the J end lost 0 bases, and 10 bases lay between the germline ends. The germline V gene encodes CDR1 LNHDA and CDR2 SQIVND (reference sequence). CDR3 sequence (DNA): TGTGCCAGTAGTCTAACGGGGGTGAACACTGAAGCTTTCTTT. Its protein is CASSLTGVNTEAFF. The full variable domain, rest sourced from reference TRBV19 and TRBJ1-1, is DGGITQSPKYLFRKEGQNVTLSCEQNLNHDAMYWYRQDPGQGLRLIYYSQIVNDFQKGDIAEGYSVSREKKESFPLTVTSAQKNPTAFYLCASSLTGVNTEAFFGQGTRLTVV.

This chain links TRBV9 with TRBJ2-3, with TRBD2 matching 7 bases. The CDR3 contains 15 residues. The ends lost 4 bases at V and 3 bases at J; junction bases unmatched: 8. Looked up from germline, CDR1 is SGDLS and CDR2 is YYNGEE. The CDR3 nucleotides are TGTGCCAGCAGCCCCCGGGCTAGCGGAACAGATACGCAGTATTTT. Translated, it gives CASSPRASGTDTQYF.

The V call is TRBV15, the J call TRBJ2-1; 9 nucleotides match TRBD2. The trim removed 3 bases at V and 1 base at J, leaving 4 bases unmatched. CDR3 length: 16 amino acids. Per germline, CDR1 LNHNV and CDR2 YYDKDF (reference sequence). CDR3: CATSRTSGGSYNEQFF. The CDR3 nucleotides are TGTGCCACCAGCAGGACCAGCGGGGGGTCCTACAATGAGCAGTTCTTC. Full variable domain (rest looked up from reference TRBV15 and TRBJ2-1): DAMVIQNPRYQVTQFGKPVTLSCSQTLNHNVMYWYQQKSSQAPKLLFHYYDKDFNNEADTPDNFQSRRPNTSFCFLDIRSPGLGDTAMYLCATSRTSGGSYNEQFFGPGTRLTVL.

In this sample, this clone turned up once. The chain uses TRBV19 and TRBJ1-5; maybe TRBD1 (5 bases). From germline, CDR1 is LNHDA and CDR2 SQIVND (reference sequence). There are 16 residues in the CDR3. V lost 1 base, J lost 1 base, and 11 bases lay in between. CDR3 sequence reads: CASSIGRGRSNQPQHF. In DNA, the CDR3 is TGTGCCAGTAGTATAGGAAGGGGTCGGAGCAATCAGCCCCAGCATTTT.